Listed below are T cell receptor beta chains from one sample, sequenced in a study of T cell changes during pregnancy in multiple sclerosis. Sequencing was performed with immunoSEQ multiplex PCR; in TCRdb, only in-frame clones are kept and a portion is missing. Of tens of thousands of clones listed, roughly 85% are singletons. The sequencing here drew on CD4+ T cells from peripheral blood mononuclear cells, taken before pregnancy. The origin of the receptors is a female donor with multiple sclerosis, enrolled in a pregnancy study. CDR3s leave out the opening cysteine and the closing phenylalanine or tryptophan. The order of the fields is clone size, V gene, J gene, CDR3 protein. Clone size, where shown, is once, few, many, or a class for clones that have expanded.

-,TRBV6-4,TRBJ2-2,ASSVLFANTGELF
once,TRBV10-1,TRBJ2-2,ASSEDFTYNTGELF
-,TRBV5-4,TRBJ2-7,ASGLAGVHEQY
-,TRBV29-1,TRBJ2-1,SVVPTSGRGNEQF
once,TRBV4-2,TRBJ1-2,ASSPSTGGYGYT
-,TRBV2,TRBJ1-4,ASSDWDRGLEKLF
medium-sized,TRBV9,TRBJ2-7,ASSAMGSGSYEQY
once,TRBV28,TRBJ2-7,ASSLYSGRAAYEQY
-,TRBV19,TRBJ2-5,ASSTTGFGTAWETQY
-,TRBV27,TRBJ1-3,ASSPTSGNTIY
-,TRBV6-6,TRBJ2-7,ASSPEQGTYEQY
-,TRBV7-9,TRBJ1-2,ASSHRGGEGGYT
-,TRBV28,TRBJ1-1,ASSSDTEAF